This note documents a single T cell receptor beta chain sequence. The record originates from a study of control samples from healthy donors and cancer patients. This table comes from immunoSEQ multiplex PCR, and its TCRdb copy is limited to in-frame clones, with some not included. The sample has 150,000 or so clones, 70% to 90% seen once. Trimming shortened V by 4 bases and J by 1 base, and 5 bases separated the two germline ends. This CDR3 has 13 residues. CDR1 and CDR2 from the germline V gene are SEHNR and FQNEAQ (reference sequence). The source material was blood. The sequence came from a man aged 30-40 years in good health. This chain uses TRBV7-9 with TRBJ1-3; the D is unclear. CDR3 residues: CASSSDSGNTIYF. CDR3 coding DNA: TGTGCCAGCAGCTCAGATTCTGGAAACACCATATATTTT.